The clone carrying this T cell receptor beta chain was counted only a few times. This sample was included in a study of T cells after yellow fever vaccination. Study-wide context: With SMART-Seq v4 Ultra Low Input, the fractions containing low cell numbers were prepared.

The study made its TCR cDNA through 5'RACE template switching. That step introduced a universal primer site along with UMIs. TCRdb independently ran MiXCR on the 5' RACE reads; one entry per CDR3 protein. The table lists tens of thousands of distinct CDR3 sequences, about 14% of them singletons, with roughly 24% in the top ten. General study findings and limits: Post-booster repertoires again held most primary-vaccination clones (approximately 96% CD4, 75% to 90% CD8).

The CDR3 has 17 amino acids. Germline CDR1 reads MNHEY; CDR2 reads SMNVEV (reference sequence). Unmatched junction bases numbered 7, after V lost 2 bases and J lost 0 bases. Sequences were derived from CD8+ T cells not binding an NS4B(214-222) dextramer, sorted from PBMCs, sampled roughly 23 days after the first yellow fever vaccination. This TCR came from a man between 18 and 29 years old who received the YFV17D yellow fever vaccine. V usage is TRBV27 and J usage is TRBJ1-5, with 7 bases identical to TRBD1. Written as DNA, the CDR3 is TGTGCCAGCAGTTTACAGGGGGGCGTTTATAGCAATCAGCCCCAGCATTTT. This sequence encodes CASSLQGGVYSNQPQHF.